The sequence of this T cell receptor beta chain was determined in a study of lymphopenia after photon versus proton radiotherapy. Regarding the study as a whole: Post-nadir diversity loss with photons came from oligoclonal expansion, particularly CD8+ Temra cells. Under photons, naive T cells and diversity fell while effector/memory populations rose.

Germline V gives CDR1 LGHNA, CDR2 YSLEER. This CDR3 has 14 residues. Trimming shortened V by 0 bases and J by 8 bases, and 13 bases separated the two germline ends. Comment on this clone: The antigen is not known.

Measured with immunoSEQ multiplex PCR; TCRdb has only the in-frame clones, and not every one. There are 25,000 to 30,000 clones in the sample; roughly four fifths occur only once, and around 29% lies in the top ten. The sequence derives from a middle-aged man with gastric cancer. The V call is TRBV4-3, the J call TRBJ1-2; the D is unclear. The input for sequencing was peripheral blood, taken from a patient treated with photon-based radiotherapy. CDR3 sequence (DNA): TGCGCCAGCAGCCAAGATCTACGGGGATGGGGCTACACCTTC. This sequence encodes CASSQDLRGWGYTF.